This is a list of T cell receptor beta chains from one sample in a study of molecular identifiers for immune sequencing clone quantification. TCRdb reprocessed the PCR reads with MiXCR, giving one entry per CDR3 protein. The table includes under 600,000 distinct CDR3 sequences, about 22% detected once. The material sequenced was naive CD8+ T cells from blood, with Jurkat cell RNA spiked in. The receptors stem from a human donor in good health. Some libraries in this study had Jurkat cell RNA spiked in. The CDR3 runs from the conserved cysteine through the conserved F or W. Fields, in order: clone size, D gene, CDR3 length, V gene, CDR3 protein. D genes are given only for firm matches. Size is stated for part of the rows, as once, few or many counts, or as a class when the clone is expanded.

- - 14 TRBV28 CASTIRRGLYEQYF
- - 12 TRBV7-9 CASSFRLYEAFF
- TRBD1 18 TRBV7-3 CASSPPRDREWSNQPQHF
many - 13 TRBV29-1 CSVKQGWGQPQHF
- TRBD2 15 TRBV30 CAWSILAGRRNEQFF
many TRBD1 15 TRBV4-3 CASSQVRTGNDEQYF
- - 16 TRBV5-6 CASSLDGNWEPDTQYF
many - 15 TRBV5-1 CASSLANGPPQEQFF
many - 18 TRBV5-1 CASSLRVPGDLHTDTQYF
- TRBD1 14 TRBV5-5 CAISLGQGKEKLFF
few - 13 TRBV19 CASSIENTDTQYF
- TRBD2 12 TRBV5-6 CASERETDTQYF
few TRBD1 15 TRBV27 CASSSGQGAFQPQHF
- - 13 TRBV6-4 CASSVNSYNEQFF
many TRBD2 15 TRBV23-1 CASSLSGRAYNEQFF